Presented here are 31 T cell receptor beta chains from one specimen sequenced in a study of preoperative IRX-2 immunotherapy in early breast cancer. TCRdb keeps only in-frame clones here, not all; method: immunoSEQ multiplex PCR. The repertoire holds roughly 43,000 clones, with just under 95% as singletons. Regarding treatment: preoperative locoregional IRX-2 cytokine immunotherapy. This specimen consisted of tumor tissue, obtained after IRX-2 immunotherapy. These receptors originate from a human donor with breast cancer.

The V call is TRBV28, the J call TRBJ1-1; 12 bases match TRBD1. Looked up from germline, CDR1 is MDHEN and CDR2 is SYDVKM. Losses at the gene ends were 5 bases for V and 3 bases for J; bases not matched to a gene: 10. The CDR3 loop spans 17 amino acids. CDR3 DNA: TGTGCCAGCAGTGCACCGGGACAGGGGGCGGTAGACACTGAAGCTTTCTTT. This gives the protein CASSAPGQGAVDTEAFF.

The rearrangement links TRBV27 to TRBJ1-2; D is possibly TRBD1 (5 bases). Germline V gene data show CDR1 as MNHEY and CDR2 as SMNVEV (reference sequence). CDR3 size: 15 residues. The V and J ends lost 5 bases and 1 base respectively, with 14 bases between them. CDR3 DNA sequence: TGTGCCAGCAGTCCGTACGACAGATTTAACTATGGCTACACCTTC. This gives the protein CASSPYDRFNYGYTF.

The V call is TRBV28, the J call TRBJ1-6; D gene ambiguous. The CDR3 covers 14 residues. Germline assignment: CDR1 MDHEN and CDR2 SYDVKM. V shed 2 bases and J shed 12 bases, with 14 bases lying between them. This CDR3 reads CASSLDRAGVPLHF. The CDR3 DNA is TGTGCCAGCAGTTTAGATAGGGCTGGGGTACCCCTCCACTTT. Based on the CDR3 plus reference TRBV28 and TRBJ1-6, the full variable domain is DVKVTQSSRYLVKRTGEKVFLECVQDMDHENMFWYRQDPGLGLRLIYFSYDVKMKEKGDIPEGYSVSREKKERFSLILESASTNQTSMYLCASSLDRAGVPLHFGNGTRLTVT.

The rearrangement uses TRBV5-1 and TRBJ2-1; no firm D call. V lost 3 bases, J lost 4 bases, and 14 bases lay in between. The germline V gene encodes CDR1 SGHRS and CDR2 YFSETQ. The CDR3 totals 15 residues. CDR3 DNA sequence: TGCGCCAGCAGCTCCCATGGGGTGGATTACAATGAGCAGTTCTTC. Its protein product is CASSSHGVDYNEQFF.

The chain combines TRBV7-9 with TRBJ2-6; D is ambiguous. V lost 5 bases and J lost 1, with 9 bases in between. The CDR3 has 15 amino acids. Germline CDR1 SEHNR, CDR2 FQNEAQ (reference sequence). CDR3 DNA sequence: TGTGCCAGCAGCCTACGTCGATCTGGGGCCAACGTCCTGACTTTC. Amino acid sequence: CASSLRRSGANVLTF.

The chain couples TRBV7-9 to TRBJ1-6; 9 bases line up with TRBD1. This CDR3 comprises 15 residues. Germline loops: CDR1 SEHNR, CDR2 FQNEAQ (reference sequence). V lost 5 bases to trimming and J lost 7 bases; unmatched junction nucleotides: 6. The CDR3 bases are TGTGCCAGCAGCCCGGACAGGGGTCAAAATTCACCCCTCCACTTT. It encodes CASSPDRGQNSPLHF.

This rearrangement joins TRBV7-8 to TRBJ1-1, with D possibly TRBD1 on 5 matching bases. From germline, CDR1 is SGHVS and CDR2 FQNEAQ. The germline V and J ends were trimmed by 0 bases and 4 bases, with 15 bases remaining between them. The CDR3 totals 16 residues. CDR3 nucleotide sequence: TGTGCCAGCAGCTTAGCGGGTGGGGCGTCGCCCACTGAAGCTTTCTTT. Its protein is CASSLAGGASPTEAFF.

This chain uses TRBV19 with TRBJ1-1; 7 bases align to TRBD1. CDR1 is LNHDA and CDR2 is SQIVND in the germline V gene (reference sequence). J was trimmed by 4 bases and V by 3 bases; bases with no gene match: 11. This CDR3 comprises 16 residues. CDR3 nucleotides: TGTGCCAGTAGTATCAGGACAGGAGGAGTTAGCACTGAAGCTTTCTTT. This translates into CASSIRTGGVSTEAFF. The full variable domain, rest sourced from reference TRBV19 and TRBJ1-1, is DGGITQSPKYLFRKEGQNVTLSCEQNLNHDAMYWYRQDPGQGLRLIYYSQIVNDFQKGDIAEGYSVSREKKESFPLTVTSAQKNPTAFYLCASSIRTGGVSTEAFFGQGTRLTVV.

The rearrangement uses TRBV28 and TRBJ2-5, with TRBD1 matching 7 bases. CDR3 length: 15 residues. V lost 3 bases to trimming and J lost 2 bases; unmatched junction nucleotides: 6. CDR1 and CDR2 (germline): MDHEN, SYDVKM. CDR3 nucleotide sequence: TGTGCCAGCAGTTTCTGGGGACAGCTACAAGAGACCCAGTACTTC. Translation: CASSFWGQLQETQYF.

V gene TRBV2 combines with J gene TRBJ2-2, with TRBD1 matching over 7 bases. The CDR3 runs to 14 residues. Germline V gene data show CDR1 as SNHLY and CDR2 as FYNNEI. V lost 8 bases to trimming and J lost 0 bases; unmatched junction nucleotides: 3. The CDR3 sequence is CASRQGTNTGELFF. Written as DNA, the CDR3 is TGTGCCAGCCGACAGGGAACGAACACCGGGGAGCTGTTTTTT.

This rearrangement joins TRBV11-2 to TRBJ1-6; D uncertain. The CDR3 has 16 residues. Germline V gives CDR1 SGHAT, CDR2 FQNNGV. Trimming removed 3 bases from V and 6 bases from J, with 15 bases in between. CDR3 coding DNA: TGTGCCAGCAGCTTCGCAGGTGACACCTTTAATTCACCCCTCCACTTT. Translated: CASSFAGDTFNSPLHF.

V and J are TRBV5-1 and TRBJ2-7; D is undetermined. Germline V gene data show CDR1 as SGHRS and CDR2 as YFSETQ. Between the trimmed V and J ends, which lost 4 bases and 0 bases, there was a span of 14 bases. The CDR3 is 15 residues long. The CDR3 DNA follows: TGCGCCAGCAGCCCTGAGTGGGGTACCTCCTACGAGCAGTACTTC. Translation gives CASSPEWGTSYEQYF.

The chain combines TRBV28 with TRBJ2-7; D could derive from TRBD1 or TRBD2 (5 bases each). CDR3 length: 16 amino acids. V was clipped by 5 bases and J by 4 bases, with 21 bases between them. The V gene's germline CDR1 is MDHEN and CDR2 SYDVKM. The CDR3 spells CASSKGTEPFFYEQYF. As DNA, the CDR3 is TGTGCCAGCAGTAAAGGGACCGAACCCTTTTTTTACGAGCAGTACTTC. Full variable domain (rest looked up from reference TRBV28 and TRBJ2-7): DVKVTQSSRYLVKRTGEKVFLECVQDMDHENMFWYRQDPGLGLRLIYFSYDVKMKEKGDIPEGYSVSREKKERFSLILESASTNQTSMYLCASSKGTEPFFYEQYFGPGTRLTVT.

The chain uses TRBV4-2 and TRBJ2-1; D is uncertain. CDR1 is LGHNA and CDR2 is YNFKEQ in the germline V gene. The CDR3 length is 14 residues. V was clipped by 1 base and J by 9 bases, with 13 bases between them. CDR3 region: CASSQAPTVAEQFF. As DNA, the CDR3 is TGTGCCAGCAGCCAAGCCCCCACTGTTGCTGAGCAGTTCTTC.

The CDR3 DNA follows: TGTGCCAGTAGTATCCTCGGCGGGAAAGGCGAGCAGTTCTTC. Its protein product is CASSILGGKGEQFF. The genes are TRBV19 and TRBJ2-1; D may be TRBD2 (6 bases). This CDR3 region has 14 residues. CDR1 is LNHDA, CDR2 SQIVND, per germline (reference sequence). V was trimmed by 3 bases and J by 10 bases, leaving 16 bases between them.

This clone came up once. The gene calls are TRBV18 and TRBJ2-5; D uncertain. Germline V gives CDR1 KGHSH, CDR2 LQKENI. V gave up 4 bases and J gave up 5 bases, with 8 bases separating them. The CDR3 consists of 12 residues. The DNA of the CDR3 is TGTGCCAGCTCACAGATGTACGAGACCCAGTACTTC. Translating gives CASSQMYETQYF.

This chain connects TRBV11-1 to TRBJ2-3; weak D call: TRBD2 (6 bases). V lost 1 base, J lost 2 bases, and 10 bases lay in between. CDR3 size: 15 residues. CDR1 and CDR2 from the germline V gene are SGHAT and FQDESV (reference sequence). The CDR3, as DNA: TGTGCCAGCAGCTTAGTCGGGAGAACCACAGATACGCAGTATTTT. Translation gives CASSLVGRTTDTQYF.

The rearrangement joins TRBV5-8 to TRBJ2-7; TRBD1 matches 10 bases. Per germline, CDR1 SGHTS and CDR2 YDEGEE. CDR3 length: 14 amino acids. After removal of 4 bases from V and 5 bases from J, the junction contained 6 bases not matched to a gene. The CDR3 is CASSTDRGRDEQYF. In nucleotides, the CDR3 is TGTGCCAGCAGCACCGACAGGGGGCGCGACGAGCAGTACTTC.

Here the CDR3 DNA reads TGTGCCAGTGGTACGGACAGGGGCTGGGGAAATGAGCAGTTCTTC. This translates into CASGTDRGWGNEQFF. The J gene is TRBJ2-1, the V gene TRBV9; TRBD1 agrees at 9 bases. Trimming at V came to 8 bases and at J to 7 bases, leaving 13 bases not matched to a gene. CDR1 is SGDLS and CDR2 is YYNGEE in the germline V gene. This CDR3 has 15 residues.

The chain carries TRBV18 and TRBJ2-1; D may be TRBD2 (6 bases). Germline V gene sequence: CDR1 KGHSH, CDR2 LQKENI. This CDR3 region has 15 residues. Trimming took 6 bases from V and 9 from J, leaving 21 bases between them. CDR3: CASSRLETRGGEQFF. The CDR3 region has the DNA TGTGCCAGCTCCCGCCTAGAAACCCGGGGAGGTGAGCAGTTCTTC. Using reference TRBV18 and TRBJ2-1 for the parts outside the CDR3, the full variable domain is NAGVMQNPRHLVRRRGQEARLRCSPMKGHSHVYWYRQLPEEGLKFMVYLQKENIIDESGMPKERFSAEFPKEGPSILRIQQVVRGDSAAYFCASSRLETRGGEQFFGPGTRLTVL.

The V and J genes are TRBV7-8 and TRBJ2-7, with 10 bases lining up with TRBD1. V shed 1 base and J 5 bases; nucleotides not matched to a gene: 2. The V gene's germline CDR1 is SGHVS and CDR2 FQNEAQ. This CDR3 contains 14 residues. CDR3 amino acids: CASSLGDRGNEQYF. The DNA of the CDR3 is TGTGCCAGCAGCTTAGGGGACAGGGGTAACGAGCAGTACTTC. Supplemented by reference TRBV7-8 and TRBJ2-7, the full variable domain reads GAGVSQSPRYKVAKRGQDVALRCDPISGHVSLFWYQQALGQGPEFLTYFQNEAQLDKSGLPSDRFFAERPEGSVSTLKIQRTQQEDSAVYLCASSLGDRGNEQYFGPGTRLTVT.

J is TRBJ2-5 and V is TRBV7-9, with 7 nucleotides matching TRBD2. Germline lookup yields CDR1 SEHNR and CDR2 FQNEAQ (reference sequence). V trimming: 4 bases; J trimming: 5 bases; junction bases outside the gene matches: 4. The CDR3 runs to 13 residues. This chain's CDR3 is CASSWGGSETQYF. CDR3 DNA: TGTGCCAGCAGCTGGGGCGGGAGTGAGACCCAGTACTTC.

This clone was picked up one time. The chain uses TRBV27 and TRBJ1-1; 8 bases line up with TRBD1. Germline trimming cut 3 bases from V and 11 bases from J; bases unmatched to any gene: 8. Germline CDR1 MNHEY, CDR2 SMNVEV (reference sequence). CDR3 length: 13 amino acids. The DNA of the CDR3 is TGTGCCAGCAGTTTTCAGGGGGCGAGTAGGGCTTTCTTT. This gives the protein CASSFQGASRAFF.

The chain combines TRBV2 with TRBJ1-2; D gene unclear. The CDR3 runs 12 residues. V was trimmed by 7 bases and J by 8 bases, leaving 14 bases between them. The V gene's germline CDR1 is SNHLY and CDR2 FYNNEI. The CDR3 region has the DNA TGTGCCAGCAAACGCAGGAAAGGAGGCTACACCTTC. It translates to CASKRRKGGYTF.

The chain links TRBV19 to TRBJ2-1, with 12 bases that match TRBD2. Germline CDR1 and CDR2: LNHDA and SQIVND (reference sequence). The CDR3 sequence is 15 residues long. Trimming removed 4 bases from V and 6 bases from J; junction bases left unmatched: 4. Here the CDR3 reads CASSTSGRASNEQFF. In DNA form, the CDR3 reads TGTGCCAGTAGTACTAGCGGGAGGGCGAGCAATGAGCAGTTCTTC.

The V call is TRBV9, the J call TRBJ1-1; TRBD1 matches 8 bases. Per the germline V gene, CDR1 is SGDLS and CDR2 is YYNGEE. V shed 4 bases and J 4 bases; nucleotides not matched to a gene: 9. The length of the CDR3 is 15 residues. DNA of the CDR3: TGTGCCAGCAGCCCACGGGACAGGTCAAGCACTGAAGCTTTCTTT. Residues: CASSPRDRSSTEAFF.

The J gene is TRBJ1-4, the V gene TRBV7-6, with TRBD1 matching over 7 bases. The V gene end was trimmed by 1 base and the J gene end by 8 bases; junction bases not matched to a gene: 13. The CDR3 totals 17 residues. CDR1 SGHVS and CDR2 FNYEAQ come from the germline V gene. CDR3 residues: CASSLGPTTGMGEKLFF. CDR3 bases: TGTGCCAGCAGCTTAGGGCCCACGACAGGGATGGGCGAAAAACTGTTTTTT.

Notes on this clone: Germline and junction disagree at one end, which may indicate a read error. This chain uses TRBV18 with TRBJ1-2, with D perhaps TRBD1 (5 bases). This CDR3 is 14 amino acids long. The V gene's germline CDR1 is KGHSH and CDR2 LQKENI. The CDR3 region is CASSPDSRTTFTRF. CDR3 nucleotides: TGTGCCAGCTCACCTGACAGCCGAACGACTTTCACTCGCTTC.

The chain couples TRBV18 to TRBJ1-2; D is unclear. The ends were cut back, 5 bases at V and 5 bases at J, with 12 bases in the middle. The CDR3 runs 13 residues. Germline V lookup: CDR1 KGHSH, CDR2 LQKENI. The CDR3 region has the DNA TGTGCCAGCTCATCGAGGACTGAGTATGGCTACACCTTC. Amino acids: CASSSRTEYGYTF.

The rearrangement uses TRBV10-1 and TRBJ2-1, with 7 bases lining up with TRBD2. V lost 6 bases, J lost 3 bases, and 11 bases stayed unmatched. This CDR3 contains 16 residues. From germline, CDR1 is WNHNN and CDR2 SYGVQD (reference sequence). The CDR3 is CASRGGCGSNYNEQFF. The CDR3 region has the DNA TGCGCCAGCAGGGGGGGGTGCGGGAGTAACTACAATGAGCAGTTCTTC.

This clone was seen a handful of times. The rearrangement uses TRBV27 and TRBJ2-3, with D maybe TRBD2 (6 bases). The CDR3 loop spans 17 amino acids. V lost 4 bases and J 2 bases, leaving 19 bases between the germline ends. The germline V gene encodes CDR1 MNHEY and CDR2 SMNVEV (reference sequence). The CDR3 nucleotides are TGTGCCAGCAGTTATAGCGGTAGCCCGTCAACCACAGATACGCAGTATTTT. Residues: CASSYSGSPSTTDTQYF.